This TCR beta chain is from a study of shared T cell receptors in the human thymus. CDR1 KGHSH and CDR2 LQKENI come from the germline V gene. V lost 6 bases, J lost 8 bases, and 16 bases lay in between. The CDR3 length is 14 residues. Sequencing was performed with immunoSEQ multiplex PCR; in TCRdb, only in-frame clones are kept and a portion is missing. The sample gives 500,000 to 750,000 clones, roughly 90% of which show up once; 0.01% is in the top ten. Separately, the same data were catalogued under a study of human thymus T cells. That paper states: Healthy Finnish infants undergoing corrective surgery for congenital heart defects provided the donor material. Thymic and blood repertoires appeared to show biased V and J gene usage. A high degree of thymic repertoire overlap among unrelated individuals was reported in related research.

Sequencing used thymocytes. This clonotype was sampled from a boy less than two years old with a congenital heart defect. The rearrangement uses TRBV18 and TRBJ1-4; D might be TRBD1 (6 bases). CDR3 nucleotides: TGTGCCAGCTCTCAGCAGGGGCGTGGGGAAAAACTGTTTTTT. It codes for CASSQQGRGEKLFF.